This is a list of T cell receptor beta chains from one sample in a study of shared clonotypes between healthy human individuals. Clones were read by immunoSEQ multiplex PCR, and TCRdb kept only the in-frame ones, dropping some. The sample holds fewer than 350,000 clones, about nine tenths seen once. Sequences were obtained from memory CD8+ T cells sorted from blood. The receptors originated from a man younger than 35 in good health. Each CDR3 is given with its conserved first and last residue. Each record gives: clone size, D gene, J gene, V gene, CDR3 protein, CDR3 DNA. The D gene is left open where the match is weak. Size values are once, few and many counts, or a class for expanded clones, and some rows have none.

clone_size: NA
d_call: NA
j_call: TRBJ2-3
v_call: TRBV29-1
cdr3_aa: CSVEDPHSGQEQYF
cdr3_nt: TGCAGCGTTGAAGACCCCCATAGCGGACAGGAGCAGTATTTT

clone_size: NA
d_call: NA
j_call: TRBJ1-2
v_call: TRBV5-1
cdr3_aa: CASSLPPPTTLQYGYTF
cdr3_nt: TGCGCCAGCAGCTTACCCCCGCCGACTACTCTGCAGTATGGCTACACCTTC

clone_size: NA
d_call: NA
j_call: TRBJ1-2
v_call: TRBV7-9
cdr3_aa: CASSFLSGALYGYTF
cdr3_nt: TGTGCCAGCAGCTTCTTATCGGGGGCGCTATATGGCTACACCTTC

clone_size: NA
d_call: NA
j_call: TRBJ2-7
v_call: TRBV5-4
cdr3_aa: CASSPEQGYEQYF
cdr3_nt: TGTGCCAGCAGCCCGGAACAGGGTTACGAGCAGTACTTC

clone_size: NA
d_call: NA
j_call: TRBJ2-7
v_call: TRBV11-2
cdr3_aa: CASSLGTAYEQYF
cdr3_nt: TGTGCCAGCAGCTTAGGGACAGCCTACGAGCAGTACTTC

clone_size: NA
d_call: NA
j_call: TRBJ2-5
v_call: TRBV13
cdr3_aa: CASSHQTETQYF
cdr3_nt: TGTGCCAGCAGCCATCAGACGGAGACCCAGTACTTC

clone_size: once
d_call: TRBD2
j_call: TRBJ2-7
v_call: TRBV5-1
cdr3_aa: CASSIGLVGYEQYF
cdr3_nt: TGCGCCAGCAGCATAGGACTAGTCGGTTACGAGCAGTACTTC

clone_size: NA
d_call: NA
j_call: TRBJ2-2
v_call: TRBV5-4
cdr3_aa: CATVGAGYTGELFF
cdr3_nt: TGTGCCACCGTCGGGGCAGGCTACACCGGGGAGCTGTTTTTT

clone_size: few
d_call: TRBD2
j_call: TRBJ2-7
v_call: TRBV15
cdr3_aa: CATSSGEGSEQYF
cdr3_nt: TGTGCCACCAGTAGCGGGGAAGGCAGCGAGCAGTACTTC

clone_size: NA
d_call: NA
j_call: TRBJ1-2
v_call: TRBV27
cdr3_aa: CASSTLAVGGIPNYGYTF
cdr3_nt: TGTGCCAGCTCTACCTTGGCGGTCGGCGGAATACCTAACTATGGCTACACCTTC

clone_size: NA
d_call: NA
j_call: TRBJ2-7
v_call: TRBV5-6
cdr3_aa: CASSWADDNEQYF
cdr3_nt: TGTGCCAGCAGTTGGGCCGATGATAACGAGCAGTACTTC

clone_size: NA
d_call: TRBD2
j_call: TRBJ2-5
v_call: TRBV7-2
cdr3_aa: CASSLNGGYQETQYF
cdr3_nt: TGTGCCAGCAGCTTAAACGGGGGGTACCAAGAGACCCAGTACTTC

clone_size: NA
d_call: TRBD1
j_call: TRBJ2-7
v_call: TRBV9
cdr3_aa: CASSGQGANEQYF
cdr3_nt: TGTGCCAGCAGCGGGCAGGGGGCTAACGAGCAGTACTTC

clone_size: NA
d_call: NA
j_call: TRBJ1-2
v_call: TRBV5-1
cdr3_aa: CASSLIAGYGYTF
cdr3_nt: TGCGCCAGCAGCTTGATCGCCGGCTATGGCTACACCTTC

clone_size: NA
d_call: NA
j_call: TRBJ2-7
v_call: TRBV30
cdr3_aa: CACVDKHEQYF
cdr3_nt: TGTGCCTGTGTGGACAAACACGAGCAGTACTTC

clone_size: NA
d_call: NA
j_call: TRBJ2-7
v_call: TRBV30
cdr3_aa: CAWSWYSSYEQYF
cdr3_nt: TGTGCCTGGAGTTGGTACAGCTCCTACGAGCAGTACTTC

clone_size: NA
d_call: TRBD1
j_call: TRBJ2-1
v_call: TRBV2
cdr3_aa: CASREGQGAPHEQFF
cdr3_nt: TGTGCCAGCAGAGAGGGACAGGGGGCCCCCCATGAGCAGTTCTTC

clone_size: once
d_call: NA
j_call: TRBJ1-6
v_call: TRBV30
cdr3_aa: CAWSVQDNSPLHF
cdr3_nt: TGTGCCTGGAGTGTACAGGATAATTCACCCCTCCACTTT

clone_size: once
d_call: NA
j_call: TRBJ1-2
v_call: TRBV5-6
cdr3_aa: CASRGSTGNYGYTF
cdr3_nt: TGTGCCAGCAGAGGCTCGACGGGTAACTATGGCTACACCTTC

clone_size: NA
d_call: NA
j_call: TRBJ1-2
v_call: TRBV5-4
cdr3_aa: CASPYLEGAANYGYTF
cdr3_nt: TGTGCCAGCCCCTACCTTGAAGGGGCTGCTAACTATGGCTACACCTTC